This TCR beta chain was recorded in a study of shared clonotypes between healthy human individuals. CD45RO negativity and positive selection for CCR7 defined naive CD8 cells, a population that excluded terminally differentiated effector memory CD45RA+ cells. Germline CDR1 and CDR2: SGDLS and YYNGEE. Trimming took 3 bases from V and 6 from J, leaving 15 bases between them. This CDR3 is built from 14 residues. Repertoires were generated with immunoSEQ multiplex PCR, while TCRdb's copy carries only in-frame clones and drops some. The repertoire consists of 600,000 or so clones, with around 96% occurring once and the leading ten covering approximately 0.11%.

The sequenced sample was naive CD8+ T cells sorted from blood. The rearrangement uses TRBV9 and TRBJ1-2, with TRBD1 as a possible D gene (5 bases). This receptor was obtained from a woman aged 30 to 39 in good health. In DNA form, the CDR3 reads TGTGCCAGCAGCGGGGAGGGGTGGGATGATGGCTACACCTTC. It is translated as CASSGEGWDDGYTF.